This TCR beta chain was obtained from a study of spatial heterogeneity in lung cancer. Study results and limitations: In blood, ubiquitous expanded tumor TCRs appeared more at resection than follow-up.

In TCRdb, the 5' RACE reads were re-called with MiXCR into one record per CDR3 protein. The sample has about 38,000 distinct CDR3 sequences, about 7.6% seen once. Sample time point: blood at routine non-recurrence follow-up after resection. This clonotype was seen repeatedly, ten times or more. Antigen specificity is unknown. The germline V gene has CDR1 DFQATT and CDR2 SNEGSKA (reference sequence). CDR3 length equals 12 residues. The V end lost 5 bases, the J end lost 4 bases, and 11 bases lay between the germline ends. The sequenced sample was PBMCs, obtained at follow-up. This receptor was identified in a male donor with early-stage non-small cell lung cancer. This chain joins TRBV20-1 and TRBJ1-2; tentatively, D is TRBD1 (6 bases). The CDR3 DNA follows: TGCAGTGCTCCCTCAGGGGTCTATGGCTACACCTTC. Its translation: CSAPSGVYGYTF.